The present TCR beta chain was sequenced within a study of CXCR3-negative and CXCR3-positive naive CD8 T cells. Notes on this clonotype: Its matching antigen is unknown.

CDR3 length: 13 amino acids. CDR1 and CDR2 from the germline V gene are MNHEY and SVGAGI. Overall study findings and caveats: Naive cells that were CXCR3-positive had more hydrophobic TRB CDR3s (compared with CXCR3-negative naive cells). The study inferred TCR strength from TRB CDR3 properties and found comparable surface CD5 between naive subsets.

Investigators sorted each CD8+ T cell subset in triplicate, taking approximately 330,000 cells each time. UMI-tagged TRB cDNA libraries were built via 5' RACE. From its re-call of the 5' RACE reads, TCRdb lists each CDR3 protein once, without DNA. Its table records about 130,000 distinct CDR3 sequences. The receptor's source is a human donor in good health. Some clones in this sample may be carry-over from other donors' samples. The chain has TRBV6-5 and TRBJ1-5; TCRdb's assignment of TRBD1 cannot be checked, as there is no DNA. Sequencing was performed on naive CXCR3+ CD8+ T cells from blood. Sample subset: CD45RO-CCR7+CD27+CD95- naive CD8+ T cells expressing CXCR3 (TNR3+). The CDR3 sequence: CASSYNRGGPQHF.